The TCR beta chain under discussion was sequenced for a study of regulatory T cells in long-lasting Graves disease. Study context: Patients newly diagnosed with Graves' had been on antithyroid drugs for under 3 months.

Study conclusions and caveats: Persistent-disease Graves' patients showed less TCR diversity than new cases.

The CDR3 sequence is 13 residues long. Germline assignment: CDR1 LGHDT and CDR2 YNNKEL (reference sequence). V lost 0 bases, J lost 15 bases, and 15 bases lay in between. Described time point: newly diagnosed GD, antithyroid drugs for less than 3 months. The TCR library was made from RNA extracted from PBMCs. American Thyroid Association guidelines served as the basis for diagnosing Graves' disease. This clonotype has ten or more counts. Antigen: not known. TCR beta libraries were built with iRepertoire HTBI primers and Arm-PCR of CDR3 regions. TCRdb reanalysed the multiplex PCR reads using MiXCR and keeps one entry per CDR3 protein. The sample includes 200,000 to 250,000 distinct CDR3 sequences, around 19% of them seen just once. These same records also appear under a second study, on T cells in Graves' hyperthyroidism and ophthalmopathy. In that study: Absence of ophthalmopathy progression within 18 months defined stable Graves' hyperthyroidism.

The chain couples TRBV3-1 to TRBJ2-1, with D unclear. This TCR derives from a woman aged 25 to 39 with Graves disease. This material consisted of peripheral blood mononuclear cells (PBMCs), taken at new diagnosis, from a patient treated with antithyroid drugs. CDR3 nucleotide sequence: TGTGCCAGCAGCCAAGATGCAGATCGGATTCTGTTCTTC. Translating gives CASSQDADRILFF.